The entry below gives a single TCR beta chain sequence along with its context. Using immunoSEQ multiplex PCR, the repertoire was profiled, and TCRdb retains in-frame clones only, with some absent. This sample yields about 660,000 clones, of which approximately 88% are seen a single time; over 0.008% belongs to the top ten. The data originate from a study of shared T cell receptors in the human thymus. These same records also appear under a second study, on human thymus T cells. In that study: Resections were taken during corrective heart surgery, and the thymus tissue came from these. Thymic and blood repertoires seemed to show skewed V and J gene use. Highly overlapping thymic repertoires in unrelated individuals were reported by related research.

The clonotype was recovered from a boy under three years old with a congenital heart defect. Sequencing was performed on thymocytes.

CDR3 DNA sequence: TGTGCCAGCAGCTTAGAAGGGGGCTCCTACAATGAGCAGTTCTTC. Translated, it gives CASSLEGGSYNEQFF. The V gene is TRBV7-6, the J gene TRBJ2-1; tentative D call: TRBD1 (6 bases). Trimming left V 1 base short and J 0 bases short, with 7 bases between. This CDR3 has 15 residues. Germline values: CDR1 SGHVS, CDR2 FNYEAQ.